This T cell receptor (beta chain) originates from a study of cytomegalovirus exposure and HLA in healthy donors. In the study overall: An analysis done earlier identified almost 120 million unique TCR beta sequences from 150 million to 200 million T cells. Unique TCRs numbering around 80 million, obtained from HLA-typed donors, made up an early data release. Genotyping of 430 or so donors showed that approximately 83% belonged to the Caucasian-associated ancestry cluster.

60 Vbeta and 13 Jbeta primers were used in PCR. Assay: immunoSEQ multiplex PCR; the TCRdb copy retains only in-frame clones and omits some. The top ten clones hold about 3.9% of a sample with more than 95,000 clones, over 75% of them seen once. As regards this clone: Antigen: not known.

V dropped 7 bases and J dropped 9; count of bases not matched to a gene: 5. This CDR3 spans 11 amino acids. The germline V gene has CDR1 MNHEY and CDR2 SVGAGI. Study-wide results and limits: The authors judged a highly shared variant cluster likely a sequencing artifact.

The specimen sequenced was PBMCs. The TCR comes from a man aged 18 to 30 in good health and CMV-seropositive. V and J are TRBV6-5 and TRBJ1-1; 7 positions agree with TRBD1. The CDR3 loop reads CASTGTAKAFF. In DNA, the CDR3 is TGTGCCAGCACCGGGACAGCTAAAGCTTTCTTT.